One sample yielded the 30 T cell receptor beta chains listed below, sequenced in a study of PD-L1 blockade in urothelial cancer. Time point meaning: pretreatment peripheral blood. Here immunoSEQ multiplex PCR was the method, and the copy in TCRdb shows in-frame clones only, minus some. The sample gives just under 65,000 clones, about 81% of which show up once; around 1.7% is in the top ten. The sequencing here drew on PBMCs, taken around atezolizumab (anti-PD-L1) treatment. These TCRs come from a man aged 65 to 85 with urothelial cancer.

J is TRBJ2-7 and V is TRBV19; tentative D call: TRBD2 (5 bases). Germline V CDR1 and CDR2: LNHDA, SQIVND (reference sequence). This CDR3 contains 14 residues. V was clipped by 3 bases and J by 3 bases, with 12 bases between them. CDR3 amino acids: CASSMEAPYYEQYF. In nucleotides, the CDR3 is TGTGCCAGTAGTATGGAGGCCCCTTACTACGAGCAGTACTTC.

In this sample, this clone turned up a few times. The rearrangement joins TRBV25-1 to TRBJ2-6; no definite D call. Trimming took off 4 bases at V and 0 bases at J, with 10 bases between the two ends. The germline CDR1 and CDR2 sequences are MGHDK and SYGVNS. There are 16 residues in the CDR3. CDR3 DNA sequence: TGTGCCAGCAGTGCGGGTGGTAGCTCTGGGGCCAACGTCCTGACTTTC. It codes for CASSAGGSSGANVLTF.

The rearrangement uses TRBV19 and TRBJ1-1; 9 bases are a match to TRBD1. V trimming: 3 bases; J trimming: 0 bases; junction bases outside the gene matches: 11. Germline V gene data show CDR1 as LNHDA and CDR2 as SQIVND (reference sequence). The CDR3 runs 18 residues. Here the CDR3 DNA reads TGTGCCAGTAGTATTTTAACCGGGACAGGGAGCATGAACACTGAAGCTTTCTTT. Translation: CASSILTGTGSMNTEAFF.

The genes are TRBV10-3 and TRBJ2-1; 8 bases align to TRBD2. The germline CDR1 and CDR2 sequences are ENHRY and SYGVKD. The CDR3 sequence is 14 residues long. Trimming at V came to 4 bases and at J to 6 bases, leaving 5 bases not matched to a gene. The CDR3 sequence: CAISGQREFNEQFF. The CDR3 DNA follows: TGTGCCATCAGTGGCCAGCGGGAGTTCAATGAGCAGTTCTTC.

In its sample, this clone was seen a few times. The V gene is TRBV10-2, the J gene TRBJ1-5; tentatively, D is TRBD1 (6 bases). CDR3 length: 17 residues. V lost 6 bases, J lost 7 bases, and 25 bases lay in between. The germline V gene has CDR1 WSHSY and CDR2 SAAADI. The CDR3 DNA sequence: TGCGCCAGCAGCGGCCCTTTTTTGAACCCAGGGGAACAGCCCCAGCATTTT. Translation gives CASSGPFLNPGEQPQHF.

The V call is TRBV12-5, the J call TRBJ2-7, with D possibly matching TRBD1 (5 bases). CDR1 and CDR2 (germline): LGHNT, FRNRAP. The CDR3 spans 18 residues. With 0 bases removed from V and 3 bases from J, the gap between germline ends came to 21 bases. This CDR3 reads CASGLVRPKRGAHYEQYF. In DNA form, the CDR3 reads TGTGCTAGTGGTTTGGTAAGGCCCAAGCGTGGGGCCCACTACGAGCAGTACTTC.

This chain links TRBV20-1 with TRBJ1-1; D gene uncertain. This CDR3 spans 10 amino acids. The germline V gene encodes CDR1 DFQATT and CDR2 SNEGSKA (reference sequence). The V end was cut by 4 bases, the J end by 7 bases, with 7 bases between. CDR3 in amino acids: CSAIRGEAFF. CDR3 bases: TGCAGTGCTATCCGGGGTGAAGCTTTCTTT.

In DNA, the CDR3 is TGTGCCTGGAGTGCATCAAACACAGATACGCAGTATTTT. This encodes CAWSASNTDTQYF. The chain is built from TRBV30 and TRBJ2-3; D remains ambiguous. There are 13 residues in the CDR3. Germline V gene data show CDR1 as GTSNPN and CDR2 as SVGIG (reference sequence). Trimming removed 1 base from V and 2 bases from J, with 7 bases in between.

The chain uses TRBV7-3 and TRBJ1-2; D is ambiguous. Germline CDR1 is SGHTA and CDR2 is FQGTGA. This CDR3 has 13 residues. With 4 bases removed from V and 5 bases from J, the gap between germline ends came to 11 bases. CDR3 coding DNA: TGTGCCAGCAGCTCCCGCGAGGGTTATGGCTACACCTTC. Translated, it gives CASSSREGYGYTF.

As DNA, the CDR3 is TGCGCCAGCAGACCCATCCCGGACACTGAAGCTTTCTTT. Encoded protein: CASRPIPDTEAFF. The J gene is TRBJ1-1, the V gene TRBV5-1; D is unresolved. This CDR3 is 13 amino acids long. Trimming cost V 5 bases and J 3 bases, with 11 bases left between them. Germline V gives CDR1 SGHRS, CDR2 YFSETQ.

Notes on this clone: One end of the junction does not line up with germline, which may come from a read error. The CDR3 nucleotides are TGTGCCAGCAGCACACCCCTAGCGGGCTATACCTACGCGCAGTACTTC. Its translation: CASSTPLAGYTYAQYF. V gene TRBV7-2 combines with J gene TRBJ2-7; TRBD2 aligns across 8 bases. This CDR3 spans 16 amino acids. The V gene's germline CDR1 is SGHTA and CDR2 FQGNSA.

The chain joins TRBV29-1 to TRBJ1-2, with 7 positions matching TRBD1. Germline V gives CDR1 SQVTM, CDR2 ANQGSEA. This CDR3 has 11 amino acids. V gave up 7 bases and J gave up 6 bases; unmatched junction bases: 5. This CDR3 reads CSGGDSDGYTF. The CDR3 nucleotides are TGCAGCGGGGGGGACAGCGATGGCTACACCTTC.

The V and J genes are TRBV5-5 and TRBJ1-2; D uncertain. The V gene lost 0 bases and the J gene lost 7 bases, with 13 bases spanning the gap. CDR3 length: 14 amino acids. Per germline, CDR1 SGHKS and CDR2 YYEKEE (reference sequence). The CDR3 reads CASSLVVRESGYTF. CDR3 bases: TGTGCCAGCAGCTTGGTTGTTCGGGAAAGTGGCTACACCTTC.

The chain is built from TRBV5-1 and TRBJ1-4, with D unresolved. Looked up from germline, CDR1 is SGHRS and CDR2 is YFSETQ. The V end was cut by 0 bases, the J end by 8 bases, with 11 bases between. The CDR3 extends over 14 amino acids. The CDR3 DNA is TGCGCCAGCAGCTTGGCGGAGGATGGCGAAAAACTGTTTTTT. Translated: CASSLAEDGEKLFF.

V and J are TRBV7-2 and TRBJ2-2; 9 bases fit TRBD2. CDR1 and CDR2 from the germline V gene are SGHTA and FQGNSA. The V segment lost 6 bases and the J segment 3 bases; nucleotides outside the gene matches: 2. CDR3 length: 14 amino acids. The CDR3 loop reads CASSWTSDTGELFF. CDR3 nucleotide sequence: TGTGCCAGCAGTTGGACTAGCGACACCGGGGAGCTGTTTTTT.

This sequence joins TRBV7-2 and TRBJ1-5; a weak D match, TRBD1 (6 bases). Germline CDR1 and CDR2: SGHTA and FQGNSA. This CDR3 region has 15 residues. Deletions cut 2 bases from V and 2 bases from J, with 10 bases between. CDR3 in DNA: TGTGCCAGCAGCTTATACAAGGGGGGCAATCAGCCCCAGCATTTT. Its translation is CASSLYKGGNQPQHF. The whole variable domain, remainder taken from reference TRBV7-2 and TRBJ1-5, is GAGVSQSPSNKVTEKGKDVELRCDPISGHTALYWYRQSLGQGLEFLIYFQGNSAPDKSGLPSDRFSAERTGGSVSTLTIQRTQQEDSAVYLCASSLYKGGNQPQHFGDGTRLSIL.

The chain combines TRBV12-5 with TRBJ2-1, with D possibly being TRBD1 (5 bases). This CDR3 comprises 16 residues. In germline, CDR1 is LGHNT, CDR2 FRNRAP. V shed 6 bases and J shed 2 bases, with 17 bases lying between them. CDR3 region: CASGPLRARPYNEQFF. DNA of the CDR3: TGTGCTAGTGGCCCCCTCAGGGCTAGACCCTACAATGAGCAGTTCTTC.

This clone showed up just a few times. The chain has TRBV7-8 and TRBJ2-7; TRBD1 might be the D (5 bases). V was clipped by 5 bases and J by 0 bases, with 17 bases between them. CDR3 length: 16 residues. CDR1 and CDR2 from the germline V gene are SGHVS and FQNEAQ. The CDR3 nucleotides are TGTGCCAGCAGCCAGGGCCCGAGGACGGACTCCTACGAGCAGTACTTC. Its translation is CASSQGPRTDSYEQYF.

The rearrangement links TRBV7-2 to TRBJ1-3, with TRBD1 as a possible D gene (6 bases). In germline, CDR1 is SGHTA, CDR2 FQGNSA. V was pared by 2 bases and J by 1 base, with 12 bases between. The CDR3 runs to 16 residues. The CDR3 DNA reads TGTGCCAGCAGCTTAAACAGGGCAGGATCTGGAAACACCATATATTTT. The encoded protein is CASSLNRAGSGNTIYF.

The J gene is TRBJ1-5, the V gene TRBV10-3; no clear D. The ends were cut back, 7 bases at V and 7 bases at J, with 8 bases in the middle. Germline CDR1 is ENHRY and CDR2 is SYGVKD. This CDR3 comprises 11 residues. The CDR3, as DNA: TGTGCCATCATGTCCCGGCAGCCCCAGCATTTT. This encodes CAIMSRQPQHF.

V and J are TRBV7-9 and TRBJ2-1, with 8 bases identical to TRBD1. Looked up from germline, CDR1 is SEHNR and CDR2 is FQNEAQ (reference sequence). The CDR3 is 15 amino acids. The junction had 4 bases not matched to a gene; V was cut back by 2 bases and J by 4 bases. The CDR3 DNA reads as TGTGCCAGCAGCTTAAGCGGACAGGGATACAATGAGCAGTTCTTC. This gives the protein CASSLSGQGYNEQFF.

This clone was picked up a small number of times. The chain is built from TRBV7-8 and TRBJ1-2; TRBD1 agrees at 9 bases. The V and J ends lost 0 bases and 7 bases, in that order; junction bases with no gene match: 6. The CDR3 spans 15 residues. CDR1 is SGHVS, CDR2 FQNEAQ, per germline. As DNA, the CDR3 is TGTGCCAGCAGCTTAGCGGGACAGGGAATGGGTGGCTACACCTTC. Protein sequence: CASSLAGQGMGGYTF.

The CDR3: CASSNAPGGYDEQFF. CDR3 DNA: TGTGCCAGCAGTAACGCCCCGGGGGGCTATGATGAGCAGTTCTTC. The chain carries TRBV28 and TRBJ2-1; tentatively, D is TRBD2 (7 bases). The CDR3 runs 15 residues. The germline V gene encodes CDR1 MDHEN and CDR2 SYDVKM. V lost 5 bases to trimming and J lost 8 bases, with 19 bases between them.

In this sample, this clone turned up a few times. The sample holds other DNA sequences that translate to the same CDR3. The chain employs TRBV11-3 and TRBJ1-1, with D tentatively TRBD1 (5 bases). With 5 bases removed from V and 0 bases from J, the gap between germline ends came to 13 bases. Per germline, CDR1 SGHNT and CDR2 YENEEA. The CDR3 contains 15 residues. The CDR3 loop is CASSRRGGVNTEAFF. CDR3 DNA: TGTGCCAGCAGCCGACGGGGGGGAGTGAACACTGAAGCTTTCTTT.

The gene calls are TRBV5-1 and TRBJ2-5; tentative D call: TRBD2 (5 bases). CDR1 is SGHRS, CDR2 YFSETQ, per germline. Between the trimmed V and J ends, which lost 4 bases and 3 bases, there was a span of 16 bases. This CDR3 has 15 amino acids. DNA for the CDR3: TGCGCCAGCAGCGGGCGGGCACCCTCGAAAGAGACCCAGTACTTC. Translation: CASSGRAPSKETQYF.

The genes are TRBV27 and TRBJ2-2, with D unclear. The CDR3 is made up of 16 amino acids. Per the germline V gene, CDR1 is MNHEY and CDR2 is SMNVEV (reference sequence). The V end lost 4 bases, the J end lost 0 bases, and 12 bases lay between the germline ends. The CDR3 sequence is CASSSNPITNTGELFF. The CDR3 nucleotides read TGTGCCAGCAGTTCTAACCCCATAACGAACACCGGGGAGCTGTTTTTT.

A single count supports this clone. V usage is TRBV7-2 and J usage is TRBJ1-5; 7 nucleotides align to TRBD1. The V segment lost 5 bases and the J segment 5 bases; nucleotides outside the gene matches: 18. This CDR3 has 18 residues. Germline lookup yields CDR1 SGHTA and CDR2 FQGNSA. CDR3 nucleotide sequence: TGTGCCAGCAGCATGACAGGGTGGGCAGTGGCGGGATATCAGCCCCAGCATTTT. This codes for CASSMTGWAVAGYQPQHF.

The chain joins TRBV19 to TRBJ1-1; D is possibly TRBD1 (5 bases). V was shortened by 5 bases and J by 0 bases, with 13 bases between the two germline ends. In germline, CDR1 is LNHDA, CDR2 SQIVND (reference sequence). This CDR3 contains 15 residues. CDR3 amino acids: CASSGVGDLNTEAFF. The CDR3, as DNA: TGTGCCAGTAGTGGGGTAGGGGATCTGAACACTGAAGCTTTCTTT.

This chain uses TRBV2 with TRBJ2-1; TRBD1 matches 10 bases. The germline CDR1 and CDR2 sequences are SNHLY and FYNNEI. The J segment lost 4 bases and the V segment lost 6 bases, leaving 9 bases of the junction unmatched. The CDR3 has 16 amino acids. CDR3: CASREKGQGLYNEQFF. CDR3 sequence (DNA): TGTGCCAGCAGGGAAAAGGGACAGGGGTTGTACAATGAGCAGTTCTTC.

The V call is TRBV5-6, the J call TRBJ2-1; the match to TRBD2 covers 15 bases. The CDR3 contains 16 residues. Losses at the gene ends were 4 bases for V and 3 bases for J; bases not matched to a gene: 2. Per the germline V gene, CDR1 is SGHDT and CDR2 is YYEEEE. CDR3 DNA: TGTGCCAGCAGCCTGGGACTAGCGGGAGGCTACAATGAGCAGTTCTTC. Translation: CASSLGLAGGYNEQFF.